A single sample is the source of the 20 T cell receptor beta chains below, sequenced in a study of T cells in women clearing cervical HPV infection. The method was immunoSEQ multiplex PCR; TCRdb's version includes in-frame clones alone and lacks a portion of them. The data include about 36,000 clones; the top ten clones carry 3.5% to 4%. The sample comprised blood buffy coat. These receptors all stem from a woman aged 18 to 75 with a cervical HPV16 infection that either progressed to CIN3+ or cleared (not recorded which).

Turning to this clone: The DNA ends 3 residues before the CDR3 does, and the rest of the CDR3 is filled in from the germline J gene. The rearrangement joins TRBV7-3 to TRBJ2-2; 7 nucleotides align to TRBD1. V was clipped by 5 bases and J by 5 bases; unmatched bases: 2. CDR3 size: 13 residues. CDR1 and CDR2 (germline): SGHTA, FQGTGA. The CDR3: CASSLQGTGELFF. CDR3 DNA (partial): TGTGCCAGCAGCCTACAGGGGACCGGGGAG.

In the case of this clone: An end of the junction differs from the germline gene, which may be a read error. The CDR3 protein is CAGSYPGQGWGYTF. The DNA read from the CDR3 is TGTGCCGGCAGTTACCCCGGACAGGGTTGGGGC. The chain recombines TRBV6-2 or TRBV6-3 with TRBJ1-2, with 8 bases identical to TRBD1. The missing CDR3 end, 3 residues past where the read stops, is filled in from the germline J gene. CDR3 length equals 14 residues. CDR1 is MNHEY, CDR2 SVGEGT, per germline.

In the case of this clone: The CDR3 is cut off 3 residues early in the read; its end comes from the germline J gene. The chain employs TRBV19 and TRBJ1-1; D remains ambiguous. Germline CDR1 reads LNHDA; CDR2 reads SQIVND (reference sequence). The CDR3 consists of 15 residues. V lost 11 bases and J lost 1, with 20 bases in between. The sequenced part of the CDR3 DNA is TGTGCCGCCGACTCTCCTACGCAGAGGAACACTGAA. Translation: CAADSPTQRNTE. The whole CDR3 sequence reads CAADSPTQRNTEAFF.

Comment on this clone: The read terminates 3 residues ahead of where the CDR3 ends, so the germline J gene completes it. The chain recombines TRBV4-1 with TRBJ2-2, with D tentatively TRBD1 (5 bases). Germline V gives CDR1 MGHRA, CDR2 YSYEKL. The V end lost 4 bases, the J end lost 6 bases, and 15 bases lay between the germline ends. CDR3 length: 15 residues. CDR3 DNA, as far as it was read: TGCGCCAGCAGCCCTATTGTCCCAGGGCCCGGGGAG. Translation: CASSPIVPGPGE. The whole CDR3 is CASSPIVPGPGELFF.

Details on this clone: The read falls 3 residues short of the CDR3 end, and the missing part is taken from the germline J gene. The chain has TRBV9 and TRBJ2-5, with a weak D call TRBD2 (5 bases). The V gene lost 7 bases and the J gene lost 1 base, with 11 bases spanning the gap. Germline values: CDR1 SGDLS, CDR2 YYNGEE. There are 13 residues in the CDR3. The part of the CDR3 DNA that was read is TGTGCCAGCGGCCGAGCGGTCCAAGAGACC. This encodes CASGRAVQET. In full, the CDR3 is CASGRAVQETQYF.

As for this clone: The read comes to an end 3 residues before the CDR3 does, leaving the germline J gene to fill in the end. The chain links TRBV7-8 to TRBJ2-7, with TRBD2 matching over 7 bases. V lost 5 bases to trimming and J lost 5 bases; unmatched junction nucleotides: 12. Germline V CDR1 and CDR2: SGHVS, FQNEAQ. The CDR3 extends over 15 amino acids. The CDR3 bases that were read are TGTGCCAGCAGCAAAAGGGAGAGCGGGGTCGACGAG. Translated: CASSKRESGVDE. The full CDR3 sequence reads CASSKRESGVDEQYF.

Concerning this clone: The read is 3 residues too short to cover the CDR3 end, so that end is filled in from the germline J gene. The chain is built from TRBV2 and TRBJ1-2; D unresolved. Germline V gene sequence: CDR1 SNHLY, CDR2 FYNNEI. The CDR3 sequence is 11 residues long. V dropped 7 bases and J dropped 5 bases, with 8 bases sitting between them. The covered CDR3 bases are TGTGCCAGCACCCTCCTTTATGGC. Its protein is CASTLLYG. The CDR3 in its entirety is CASTLLYGYTF.

Comment on this clone: The sequence runs out 3 residues before the end of the CDR3; the remainder is reconstructed from the germline J gene. This sequence joins TRBV7-2 and TRBJ2-7; the D gene is possibly TRBD2 (6 bases). Trimming took off 3 bases at V and 6 bases at J, with 9 bases between the two ends. Germline-derived CDR1 and CDR2 are SGHTA and FQGNSA. CDR3 length equals 12 residues. The sequenced CDR3 bases are TGTGCCAGCAGCTTTTGGGGGGTCGAG. This gives the protein CASSFWGVE. From start to end, the CDR3 is CASSFWGVEQYF.

For this clone: The CDR3 extends 3 residues past the end of the read, so its final part is completed from the germline J gene. The chain recombines TRBV7-2 with TRBJ2-1; TRBD2 agrees at 7 bases. V lost 1 base and J lost 4; bases outside the gene matches: 4. The CDR3 has 15 residues. Germline CDR1 and CDR2: SGHTA and FQGNSA. Partial CDR3 DNA: TGTGCCAGCAGCTTAGTCGCGGGAGAGTACAATGAG. Residues: CASSLVAGEYNE. The whole CDR3 protein reads CASSLVAGEYNEQFF.

Concerning this clone: The read is 3 residues too short to cover the CDR3 end, so that end is filled in from the germline J gene. The V gene is TRBV12-3 or TRBV12-4, the J gene TRBJ2-3; 7 nucleotides line up with TRBD1. The CDR3 totals 15 residues. V lost 5 bases to trimming and J lost 1 base; unmatched junction nucleotides: 6. The CDR3 DNA, read in part, is TGTGCCAGCAGTGACCGGGACAGAGGCACAGATACG. This codes for CASSDRDRGTDT. The entire CDR3 reads CASSDRDRGTDTQYF.

Comment on this clone: The read halts 3 residues ahead of the CDR3 end, with the missing end drawn from the germline J gene. The chain uses TRBV29-1 and TRBJ1-6, with D possibly TRBD1 on 6 matching bases. This CDR3 contains 16 residues. Trimming stripped 0 bases from V and 5 bases from J, with 14 bases between. The V gene's germline CDR1 is SQVTM and CDR2 ANQGSEA. Here the CDR3 reads CSVEDPQGTDNSPLHF. The part of the CDR3 DNA that was read is TGCAGCGTTGAAGATCCCCAGGGGACGGATAATTCACCC.

Note on this clone: Read sequence stops 3 residues before the CDR3 end, and the germline J gene provides the missing end. The chain couples TRBV6-2 or TRBV6-3 to TRBJ2-7; possible D gene TRBD1, 6 bases. CDR3 length: 15 residues. Trimming left V 0 bases short and J 0 bases short, with 9 bases between. Germline V gene data show CDR1 as MNHEY and CDR2 as SVGEGT. The CDR3 region is CASSYSQGSSYEQYF. The CDR3 bases that were read are TGTGCCAGCAGTTACTCCCAGGGGAGCTCCTACGAG.

Turning to this clone: The read gets to within 3 residues of the CDR3 end, and the germline J gene fills in the rest. The chain combines TRBV11-2 with TRBJ2-2; D is perhaps TRBD2 (6 bases). The CDR3 length is 14 residues. CDR1 SGHAT and CDR2 FQNNGV come from the germline V gene. The V end was cut by 1 base, the J end by 7 bases, with 10 bases between. CDR3 amino acids: CASSLVGGNGELFF. The CDR3 bases that were read are TGTGCCAGCAGCTTAGTCGGGGGAAACGGGGAG.

The CDR3 sequence is CASSMGLAGGYDYTF. CDR3 DNA, as far as it was read: TGTGCCAGTAGTATGGGACTAGCGGGAGGGTACGAC. The rearrangement uses TRBV19 and TRBJ1-2; weak D call: TRBD1 (5 bases). From the germline J gene comes the end of the CDR3, since the read stops 3 residues before it. Germline values: CDR1 LNHDA, CDR2 SQIVND (reference sequence). The CDR3 runs to 15 residues.

Of note for this clone: Coverage ceases 3 residues before the CDR3 finishes, and the germline J gene fills in the end. The gene calls are TRBV30 and TRBJ1-5; D is perhaps TRBD1 (5 bases). Germline V gives CDR1 GTSNPN, CDR2 SVGIG (reference sequence). This CDR3 region has 15 residues. The DNA read from the CDR3 is TGTGCCTGGAGTGTAACAGGAGCTAGCGGGGCCCCC. This translates into CAWSVTGASGAP. The full CDR3 sequence reads CAWSVTGASGAPQHF. The full variable domain, in which reference TRBV30 and TRBJ1-5 provide the parts outside the CDR3, is SQTIHQWPATLVQPVGSPLSLECTVEGTSNPNLYWYRQAAGRGLQLLFYSVGIGQISSEVPQNLSASRPQDRQFILSSKKLLLSDSGFYLCAWSVTGASGAPQHFGDGTRLSIL.

About this clone: The read terminates 3 residues before the CDR3 end, so the remaining end is supplied by the germline J gene. This chain uses TRBV28 with TRBJ2-1; D is perhaps TRBD1 (5 bases). Per the germline V gene, CDR1 is MDHEN and CDR2 is SYDVKM. This CDR3 is built from 14 residues. V was clipped by 3 bases and J by 7 bases, with 13 bases between them. The CDR3 bases that were read are TGTGCCAGCAGTTTCGCAGGGTGGGTAAATGAG. This encodes CASSFAGWVNE. The CDR3 in its entirety is CASSFAGWVNEQFF.

A note on this clone: Read sequence stops 3 residues before the CDR3 end, and the germline J gene provides the missing end. The gene calls are TRBV6-2 or TRBV6-3 and TRBJ1-6; a possible D gene is TRBD1 (5 bases). The CDR3 totals 14 residues. Germline V gene data show CDR1 as MNHEY and CDR2 as SVGEGT. V was cut by 7 bases and J by 9 bases, with 16 bases left in between. CDR3 DNA, as far as it was read: TGTGCCAGCACCCAGACGGGGGTAGGTTCACCC. This gives the protein CASTQTGVGSP. The whole CDR3 is CASTQTGVGSPLHF.

A remark on this clone: The read halts 3 residues ahead of the CDR3 end, with the missing end drawn from the germline J gene. The chain employs TRBV18 and TRBJ2-7, with 8 bases that match TRBD1. Looked up from germline, CDR1 is KGHSH and CDR2 is LQKENI. The CDR3 covers 14 residues. The ends lost 3 bases at V and 0 bases at J; junction bases unmatched: 1. The CDR3 bases that were read are TGTGCCAGCTCACCCGGGACAGGCTCCTACGAG. This codes for CASSPGTGSYE. The full CDR3 reads CASSPGTGSYEQYF. Filled out from reference TRBV18 and TRBJ2-7, the complete variable domain reads NAGVMQNPRHLVRRRGQEARLRCSPMKGHSHVYWYRQLPEEGLKFMVYLQKENIIDESGMPKERFSAEFPKEGPSILRIQQVVRGDSAAYFCASSPGTGSYEQYFGPGTRLTVT.

Points on this clone: The CDR3 end falls 3 residues outside the read, so it is completed with the germline J gene. The chain couples TRBV9 to TRBJ2-3, with D maybe TRBD2 (6 bases). The CDR3 totals 14 residues. V dropped 3 bases and J dropped 2 bases, with 10 bases sitting between them. Germline V CDR1 and CDR2: SGDLS, YYNGEE. Partial CDR3 DNA: TGTGCCAGCAGCGCGGGGGTCTACACAGATACG. This translates into CASSAGVYTDT. The entire CDR3 protein is CASSAGVYTDTQYF.

Comments on this clone: The read is 3 residues too short to cover the CDR3 end, so that end is filled in from the germline J gene. This sequence joins TRBV30 and TRBJ1-3, with 7 positions matching TRBD1. The CDR3 runs to 12 residues. In germline, CDR1 is GTSNPN, CDR2 SVGIG (reference sequence). Trimming cost V 8 bases and J 3 bases; bases outside gene matches: 4. The CDR3 protein is CARTGVGNTIYF. Partial CDR3 DNA: TGTGCCAGAACAGGGGTTGGAAACACC.